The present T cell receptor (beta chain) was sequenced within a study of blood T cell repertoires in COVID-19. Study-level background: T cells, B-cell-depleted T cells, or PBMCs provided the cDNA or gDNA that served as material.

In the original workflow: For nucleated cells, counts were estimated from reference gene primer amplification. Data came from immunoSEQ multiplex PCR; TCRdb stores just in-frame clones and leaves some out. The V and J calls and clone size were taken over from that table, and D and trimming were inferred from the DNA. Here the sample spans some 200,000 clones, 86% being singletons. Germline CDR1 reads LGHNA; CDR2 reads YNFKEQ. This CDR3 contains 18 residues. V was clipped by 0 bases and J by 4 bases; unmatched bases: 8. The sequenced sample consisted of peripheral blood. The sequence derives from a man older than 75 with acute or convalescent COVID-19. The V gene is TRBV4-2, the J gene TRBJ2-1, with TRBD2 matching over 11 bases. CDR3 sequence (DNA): TGTGCCAGCAGCCAAGAGGCCGCGGCTAGCGGGGGGTACAATGAGCAGTTCTTC. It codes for CASSQEAAASGGYNEQFF.